Below, 15 T cell receptor beta chains from the same sample are listed, as sequenced in a study of graft-versus-host responses after intestinal transplantation. No antigen has been assigned to these receptors. Clones were read by immunoSEQ multiplex PCR, and TCRdb kept only the in-frame ones, dropping some. The sample gives over 75,000 clones, 85% to 95% of which show up once; about 0.07% is in the top ten. The specimen comprised unstimulated CD8+ T cells sorted from spleen or lymph node cells, sampled before transplant. The source of these receptors is a human donor who was the organ donor for an intestinal transplant.

The gene calls are TRBV1 and TRBJ2-1; TRBD2 is taken as the D call from the table, unchecked against the DNA. TRBV1 is described as a pseudogene. CDR3 length equals 16 residues. CDR3 in amino acids: CTSSPEGAGDYNEQFF. CDR3 nucleotides: TGCACCAGCAGCCCCGAAGGGGCGGGGGACTACAATGAGCAGTTCTTC.

The chain is built from TRBV2 and TRBJ1-4, with D unclear. The CDR3 is 15 amino acids. Germline V gene data show CDR1 as SNHLY and CDR2 as FYNNEI. V was clipped by 4 bases and J by 3 bases, with 12 bases between them. CDR3 loop: CASSGKREANEKLFF. Written as DNA, the CDR3 is TGTGCCAGCAGTGGTAAACGCGAAGCTAATGAAAAACTGTTTTTT.

The rearrangement joins TRBV25-1 to TRBJ1-1, with TRBD1 matching over 8 bases. V dropped 5 bases and J dropped 3; count of bases not matched to a gene: 5. The CDR3 is 14 residues long. CDR1 and CDR2 from the germline V gene are MGHDK and SYGVNS. CDR3 in amino acids: CASSSQGAYTEAFF. The CDR3 DNA sequence: TGTGCCAGCAGTTCCCAGGGGGCTTACACTGAAGCTTTCTTT.

The CDR3 DNA sequence: TGCGCCAGCAGTCCTCCCCTAGGGGGGGCCGTCTATGAGCAGTTCTTC. Amino acid sequence: CASSPPLGGAVYEQFF. The genes are TRBV23-1 and TRBJ2-1; tentative D call: TRBD2 (7 bases). TRBV23-1 is an ORF, and what it does is uncertain. V lost 4 bases and J lost 8, with 21 bases in between. The CDR3 is 16 amino acids.

This clone was recorded only once. This chain joins TRBV27 and TRBJ1-1; the D is unclear. Trimming shortened V by 2 bases and J by 1 base, and 8 bases separated the two germline ends. This CDR3 region has 14 residues. Germline V CDR1 and CDR2: MNHEY, SMNVEV (reference sequence). CDR3 DNA sequence: TGTGCCAGCAGTTTAGCGGCCAGGAACACTGAAGCTTTCTTT. This encodes CASSLAARNTEAFF.

The chain carries TRBV4-1 and TRBJ2-5; TRBD1 matches 11 bases. The CDR3 loop spans 15 amino acids. V trimming: 0 bases; J trimming: 5 bases; junction bases outside the gene matches: 2. CDR1 and CDR2 from the germline V gene are MGHRA and YSYEKL. In nucleotides, the CDR3 is TGCGCCAGCAGCCAAGAGGGACAGGGGGGGGAGACCCAGTACTTC. Translated: CASSQEGQGGETQYF.

The V and J genes are TRBV15 and TRBJ2-7; D perhaps matches TRBD1 (5 bases). Trimming cost V 1 base and J 3 bases, with 7 bases left between them. The CDR3 is 13 amino acids. Germline V gives CDR1 LNHNV, CDR2 YYDKDF (reference sequence). CDR3 loop: CATSRAQGYEQYF. CDR3 sequence (DNA): TGTGCCACCAGCAGAGCTCAGGGCTACGAGCAGTACTTC.

This clone has only a few counts. V gene TRBV10-3 combines with J gene TRBJ1-4; D remains unclear. The CDR3 covers 17 residues. V lost 3 bases to trimming and J lost 7 bases, with 21 bases between them. Germline-derived CDR1 and CDR2 are ENHRY and SYGVKD. The CDR3 spells CAISDTPLSGRGEKLFF. The CDR3 nucleotides are TGTGCCATCAGTGACACCCCCTTGAGCGGAAGAGGTGAAAAACTGTTTTTT.

The chain is built from TRBV18 and TRBJ1-1; tentative D call: TRBD1 (5 bases). The CDR3 length is 15 residues. Germline loops: CDR1 KGHSH, CDR2 LQKENI. The V gene lost 3 bases and the J gene lost 6 bases, with 17 bases spanning the gap. CDR3 DNA sequence: TGTGCCAGCTCACCCGGTCGGCAGGGTAACCCTGAAGCTTTCTTT. Translation: CASSPGRQGNPEAFF.

The chain combines TRBV7-2 with TRBJ2-3, with TRBD2 identical over 8 bases. The ends lost 5 bases at V and 4 bases at J; junction bases unmatched: 8. CDR1 SGHTA and CDR2 FQGNSA come from the germline V gene. The CDR3 length is 15 residues. CDR3 in DNA: TGTGCCAGCAGCCTCACGGGGGGGGTGGCAGATACGCAGTATTTT. Amino acid sequence: CASSLTGGVADTQYF.

V gene TRBV7-3 combines with J gene TRBJ2-1; 9 positions match TRBD2. The CDR3 covers 14 residues. Germline V gene sequence: CDR1 SGHTA, CDR2 FQGTGA. Trimming took 0 bases from V and 7 from J; bases not matched to a gene: 1. The chain's CDR3 is CASSLTSGRNEQFF. CDR3 DNA: TGTGCCAGCAGCTTAACTAGCGGGAGAAATGAGCAGTTCTTC.

J is TRBJ2-1 and V is TRBV9, with TRBD2 matching over 9 bases. V was clipped by 3 bases and J by 0 bases; unmatched bases: 4. CDR3 size: 16 residues. Looked up from germline, CDR1 is SGDLS and CDR2 is YYNGEE. The CDR3 DNA follows: TGTGCCAGCAGCGGCCGTAGCGGGAGCTCCTACAATGAGCAGTTCTTC. The encoded protein is CASSGRSGSSYNEQFF.

The chain recombines TRBV7-9 with TRBJ2-5, with D possibly TRBD1 on 6 matching bases. Trimming removed 5 bases at V and 0 bases at J, with 13 bases between. The germline V gene encodes CDR1 SEHNR and CDR2 FQNEAQ (reference sequence). This CDR3 region has 15 residues. This chain's CDR3 is CASSRSEGDQETQYF. In DNA, the CDR3 is TGTGCCAGCAGCCGGAGTGAGGGGGACCAAGAGACCCAGTACTTC.

In this sample, this clone turned up once. The chain couples TRBV30 to TRBJ1-5, with no clear D. Trimming left V 0 bases short and J 7 bases short, with 10 bases between. CDR1 and CDR2 (germline): GTSNPN, SVGIG (reference sequence). The CDR3 has 13 residues. The CDR3 region has the DNA TGTGCCTGGAGTGTACTTGGCGGACAGCCCCAGCATTTT. This codes for CAWSVLGGQPQHF.

The gene calls are TRBV1 and TRBJ1-5. TRBV1 is a pseudogene segment. The CDR3 has 19 amino acids. The CDR3 is CTSSQDDGRRFSGNQPQHF. In DNA, the CDR3 is TGCACCAGCAGCCAAGATGATGGCAGGAGGTTCTCGGGCAATCAGCCCCAGCATTTT.